The 15 T cell receptor beta chains listed next were all sequenced from one sample in a study of T-cell reconstitution after alpha-beta-depleted transplantation in children. For TCRbeta, the library was prepared with unique molecular identifiers. MiXCR was run by TCRdb on the PCR reads, yielding one entry per CDR3 protein. The sample contains 500,000 to 600,000 distinct CDR3 sequences, less than 35% of which appear only once. The sequencing here drew on PBMCs from the stem cell graft donor, taken from the stem cell graft. Every receptor here comes from a human donor who donated a stem cell graft to a child with aplastic anemia.

The sample holds a few counts of this clonotype. V and J are TRBV7-2 and TRBJ2-5, with TRBD2 identical over 15 bases. This CDR3 region has 17 residues. Losses at the gene ends were 5 bases for V and 5 bases for J; bases not matched to a gene: 9. CDR1 and CDR2 (germline): SGHTA, FQGNSA. The CDR3 region is CASSPRTSGRASETQYF. CDR3 sequence (DNA): TGTGCCAGCAGCCCTCGGACTAGCGGGAGGGCCAGCGAGACCCAGTACTTC.

This clonotype came up a few times. This rearrangement joins TRBV20-1 to TRBJ1-5; D remains ambiguous. Germline CDR1 is DFQATT and CDR2 is SNEGSKA (reference sequence). The CDR3 is 13 amino acids. V shed 1 base and J shed 2 bases, with 6 bases lying between them. The CDR3 coding sequence is TGCAGTGCTAGAGGTGGCGGCAATCAGCCCCAGCATTTT. Translated: CSARGGGNQPQHF.

CDR3 sequence (DNA): TGCGCCAGCAGCCAAGATCGGGGGGGCGCACAGACCCAGTACTTC. Its protein product is CASSQDRGGAQTQYF. The chain employs TRBV4-3 and TRBJ2-5; 8 nucleotides agree with TRBD2. Trimming took 0 bases from V and 6 from J; bases not matched to a gene: 6. Per the germline V gene, CDR1 is LGHNA and CDR2 is YSLEER. This CDR3 contains 15 residues.

The sample holds a few counts of this clonotype. The rearrangement uses TRBV28 and TRBJ1-1; D is unresolved. V lost 4 bases to trimming and J lost 3 bases, with 3 bases between them. Per the germline V gene, CDR1 is MDHEN and CDR2 is SYDVKM. This CDR3 has 11 amino acids. The CDR3 region has the DNA TGTGCCAGCAGTTCCGACACTGAAGCTTTCTTT. Its protein product is CASSSDTEAFF.

The rearrangement joins TRBV12-3 or TRBV12-4 to TRBJ1-2; perhaps TRBD1 as D (6 bases). Trimming shortened V by 7 bases and J by 2 bases, and 17 bases separated the two germline ends. The CDR3 sequence is 15 residues long. The CDR3 reads CASTKRGQINYGYTF. In DNA, the CDR3 is TGTGCCAGCACGAAACGAGGACAGATAAACTATGGCTACACCTTC.

This clonotype turned up a few times. This chain links TRBV20-1 with TRBJ2-1, with TRBD1 matching over 12 bases. The trim removed 4 bases at V and 12 bases at J, leaving 13 bases unmatched. Per germline, CDR1 DFQATT and CDR2 SNEGSKA (reference sequence). The CDR3 consists of 15 residues. The CDR3 region has the DNA TGCAGTGCTAATTATCCCGGGACAGGGGGCCGGCCGCAGTTCTTC. Encoded protein: CSANYPGTGGRPQFF.

This clonotype occurred a few times. The V gene is TRBV6-2 or TRBV6-3, the J gene TRBJ1-2; 10 positions agree with TRBD1. This CDR3 region has 14 residues. The V and J ends lost 5 bases and 8 bases, in that order; junction bases with no gene match: 8. The germline V gene has CDR1 MNHEY and CDR2 SVGEGT. CDR3 sequence reads: CASSTSGTGEGYTF. In DNA, the CDR3 is TGTGCCAGCAGTACGTCCGGGACAGGGGAAGGCTACACCTTC.

The chain combines TRBV12-3 or TRBV12-4 with TRBJ1-2; a possible D gene is TRBD1 (5 bases). V was clipped by 6 bases and J by 8 bases, with 16 bases between them. This CDR3 has 13 amino acids. CDR3 sequence reads: CASRPQGEGGYTF. The CDR3 coding sequence is TGTGCCAGCAGACCCCAGGGAGAAGGCGGCTACACCTTC.

The chain has TRBV28 and TRBJ2-4, with D perhaps matching TRBD2 (7 bases). This CDR3 has 12 residues. Trimming left V 2 bases short and J 12 bases short, with 11 bases between. Germline lookup yields CDR1 MDHEN and CDR2 SYDVKM. CDR3 in DNA: TGTGCCAGCAGTTTACCGGGGGGCGATCAGTACTTC. Translation gives CASSLPGGDQYF.

The table lists this clonotype with a few counts. The genes are TRBV5-4 and TRBJ2-6, with D perhaps given as TRBD1 or TRBD2 (6 bases each). The CDR3 totals 21 residues. The V and J ends lost 4 bases and 0 bases respectively, with 26 bases between them. Germline CDR1 is SGHNT and CDR2 is YYREEE (reference sequence). This CDR3 reads CASSLATTEGGLSSGANVLTF. The CDR3 DNA reads as TGTGCCAGCAGCCTGGCCACAACAGAAGGGGGACTGAGCTCTGGGGCCAACGTCCTGACTTTC.

The sample holds a few counts of this clonotype. The chain uses TRBV10-1 and TRBJ1-6, with D tentatively TRBD1 (5 bases). The CDR3 runs to 14 residues. CDR1 is WNHNN, CDR2 SYGVQD, per germline (reference sequence). The V end was cut by 6 bases, the J end by 6 bases, with 12 bases between. CDR3 protein: CASSAGRINSPLHF. The CDR3 DNA follows: TGCGCCAGCAGCGCGGGACGGATTAATTCACCCCTCCACTTT.

This chain connects TRBV7-6 to TRBJ1-4; no clear D gene. V was pared by 2 bases and J by 5 bases, with 9 bases between. The CDR3 spans 14 residues. The germline V gene encodes CDR1 SGHVS and CDR2 FNYEAQ. The CDR3 loop reads CASSLRPMNEKLFF. As DNA, the CDR3 is TGTGCCAGCAGCTTAAGGCCGATGAATGAAAAACTGTTTTTT.

V usage is TRBV6-2 or TRBV6-3 and J usage is TRBJ1-1; no firm D call. Trimming pared 6 bases from V and 6 bases from J, leaving 14 bases between. Germline V lookup: CDR1 MNHEY, CDR2 SVGEGT. The CDR3 covers 13 residues. CDR3 in DNA: TGTGCCAGCAGCCTCCAACTCTATCCTGAAGCTTTCTTT. Encoded protein: CASSLQLYPEAFF.

Written as DNA, the CDR3 is TGCAGCGTGGGTGGAGGGGGGGCGTCTGGCTACACCTTC. Its translation: CSVGGGGASGYTF. The rearrangement links TRBV29-1 to TRBJ1-2; D perhaps matches TRBD1 (6 bases). This CDR3 has 13 residues. The germline V and J ends were trimmed by 6 bases and 7 bases, with 18 bases remaining between them. Germline V gives CDR1 SQVTM, CDR2 ANQGSEA.

This clonotype was detected only a few times. V and J are TRBV20-1 and TRBJ2-6; no clear D. Germline V CDR1 and CDR2: DFQATT, SNEGSKA (reference sequence). The V gene lost 6 bases and the J gene lost 0 bases, with 6 bases spanning the gap. This CDR3 contains 13 residues. The CDR3 spells CSAEHSGANVLTF. CDR3 in DNA: TGCAGTGCGGAACACTCTGGGGCCAACGTCCTGACTTTC.